This T cell receptor (beta chain) was identified in a study of T-cell memory formation after mild COVID-19. Study information: Clustering of TCRs was largely donor specific. Whole-study results and caveats: Clones that contracted from day 15 to 85 were balanced CD4/CD8, while later expanders leaned CD4+.

Each CDR3 protein gets one entry after TCRdb re-called the 5' RACE reads with MiXCR. The sample contains about 620,000 distinct CDR3 sequences, about a sixth of which appear only once. The CDR3 is made up of 16 amino acids. The germline CDR1 and CDR2 sequences are MGHDK and SYGVNS. Trimming left V 8 bases short and J 1 base short, with 20 bases between. This clonotype was counted many times. Antigen: not known. The receptor was derived from an adult woman who had mild COVID-19 (a few samples of this study predate the infection). Cell type and time point are not known. The source material was PBMCs or a T cell subset sorted from them (not recorded which). This sequence joins TRBV25-1 and TRBJ1-1, with D possibly being TRBD1 (5 bases). The CDR3 sequence: CASRDLRGGGNTEAFF. For the CDR3, the DNA is TGTGCCAGCCGAGATCTACGAGGTGGGGGGAACACTGAAGCTTTCTTT.